This TCR delta chain was obtained from a study of fetal and pediatric gammadelta thymocytes (dated by TCRdb to between 2022 and 2023). Regarding the study in general: Previously published data and newly generated, unpublished data were combined in the bulk gammadelta thymocyte repertoires, which were used to strengthen a single-cell study of gammadelta thymocyte development. A total of about 10 subjects, comprising 3 fetal thymus donors and 7 pediatric thymus donors, were covered by the bulk gammadelta thymocyte repertoire set. The bulk gammadelta thymocyte repertoires combined unpublished data with previously published data (refs 27,28). Bulk TCR repertoire data were added to increase subject numbers and strengthen the CDR3 publicity analysis. Study-wide conclusions, independent of this receptor: Compared with post-natal repertoires, fetal gammadelta thymocyte repertoires had previously been reported to be enriched for TRDV2, TRGV8 and TRGV9 usage, low N additions and public CDR3s.

As concerns this clone: Which antigen it targets is not known. A much larger clone differs from this one at a single base, so this may be a read error.

The run used an Illumina MiSeq. In the source study's methods: To analyze publicity, the Vgamma9Vdelta2 and nonVgamma9Vdelta2 bulk CDR3 files from each subject were merged so that every subject had one combined repertoire. CDR3 publicity was given a score from 0 to 19 by checking each amino acid sequence across 9 single-cell datasets and 10 bulk repertoires with base R and dplyr. TCRdb called clones afresh from the public reads with CATT; identical DNA rows were later merged. TCRdb assigned the V and J calls; the authors' analysis was not used. This sample gives more than 1,500 delta-chain clones in total; about 23% of them show up just once. Of the sample, approximately 4.5% falls within the top ten clones. Per the germline V gene, TSWWSYY is the CDR1 and QGS is the CDR2. The CDR3 contains 25 residues, cysteine and phenylalanine counted. The read is trimmed to its CDR3 DNA, 75 bases read in frame from base 1.

Staining of thymocytes was performed with Zombie NIR viability dye and with antibodies against CD3 (UCHT1), TCRgammadelta (11F2), TCRVgamma9 (IMMU360) and TCRVdelta2 (IMMU389). TRD and TRG CDR3 repertoires were generated in bulk, separately, from sorted Vgamma9Vdelta2 and nonVgamma9Vdelta2 gammadelta thymocytes obtained from human fetal and pediatric thymuses. Pediatric thymus tissue was collected in Belgium from children having cardiac surgery. Pediatric thymus donors in the study were aged between roughly 1 and 12 years. Thymic cell suspensions were prepared from fetal and post-natal thymuses as described previously. NonVgamma9Vdelta2 thymocytes were sorted as CD3+ gammadeltaTCR+ cells lacking the Vgamma9+Vdelta2+ phenotype. A FACS Aria III cell sorter (BD Biosciences) was used to carry out the cell sorting.

The material sequenced was non-Vgamma9Vdelta2 gamma-delta T cells from the thymus. In light of the paper, this sample's cell subset or site label describes: CD3+gammadeltaTCR+ thymocytes not co-expressing Vgamma9 and Vdelta2. The sequence came from a child who underwent cardiac surgery and was recorded as healthy. The chain is made from TRDV1 and TRDJ2; the D gene is perhaps TRDD2 or TRDD3, each of them matching over 6 bases. This receptor carries the CDR3 CALGDKNSLPMGVPGGEVLIAQLFF. The DNA sequence follows: TGTGCTCTTGGGGACAAGAATAGCCTTCCCATGGGGGTGCCGGGAGGGGAAGTTTTGATAGCACAACTCTTCTTT.